A selection of T cell receptor beta chains follows, all from one sample in a study of shared clonotypes between healthy human individuals. Sequenced by immunoSEQ multiplex PCR; TCRdb stores in-frame clones only, minus some. The data show 800,000 to 950,000 clones, about 96% seen once. Sequencing input: naive CD8+ T cells sorted from blood. These receptors were taken from a man aged 30 to 45 in good health. The CDR3 runs from the conserved cysteine through the conserved F or W. D genes are given only for firm matches. Clone size, where shown, is once, few, many, or a class for clones that have expanded.

d_call j_call v_call clone_size cdr3_nt cdr3_aa
- TRBJ1-4 TRBV25-1 - TGTGCCAGCAGTGAACTTTCAGGGTCGGATGAAAAACTGTTTTTT CASSELSGSDEKLFF
TRBD2 TRBJ2-7 TRBV30 - TGTGCCTGGAGTGTATGGACGGGAGGGACCTACGAGCAGTACTTC CAWSVWTGGTYEQYF
TRBD2 TRBJ2-3 TRBV4-3 once TGCGCCAGCAGCCAAGATCGGCTAGCGGGACCAGATACGCAGTATTTT CASSQDRLAGPDTQYF
- TRBJ2-7 TRBV27 - TGTGCCAGCAGTAGCGGGCGAGCCTACGAGCAGTACTTC CASSSGRAYEQYF
TRBD2 TRBJ2-1 TRBV27 - TGTGCCAGCTCTCCGATTAGCGGGAATGAGCAGTTCTTC CASSPISGNEQFF
- TRBJ2-1 TRBV2 - TGTGCCAGCATCAGAAGGAAGGCCAGCTCCTACAATGAGCAGTTCTTC CASIRRKASSYNEQFF
- TRBJ2-7 TRBV5-1 - TGCGCCAGCAGCTTGGGAAGTACCTACGAGCAGTACTTC CASSLGSTYEQYF
- TRBJ1-4 TRBV27 - TGTGCCAGCAGTACCCAGACCCTAAGCGGCGAAAAACTGTTTTTT CASSTQTLSGEKLFF
- TRBJ1-5 TRBV2 few TGTGCCAGCCGTGACTTAGACGATCAGCCCCAGCATTTT CASRDLDDQPQHF
- TRBJ2-3 TRBV30 - TGTGCCTGGAATCGGGTTAGCGGCACAGATACGCAGTATTTT CAWNRVSGTDTQYF
TRBD2 TRBJ2-3 TRBV4-1 - TGCGCCAGCAGCCAAGGGCTAGCGGGCCGCACAGATACGCAGTATTTT CASSQGLAGRTDTQYF
- TRBJ2-4 TRBV6-6 - TGTGCCAGCAGTTACACGGTAGCCAAAAACATTCAGTACTTC CASSYTVAKNIQYF
- TRBJ2-7 TRBV5-6 - TGTGCCAGCAGCGAATCTAACAGCGGCGGGGCCCTCCACGAGCAGTACTTC CASSESNSGGALHEQYF
TRBD2 TRBJ2-5 TRBV28 - TGTGCCAGCAGTCCACCGCAGACTAGCAGACAAGAGACCCAGTACTTC CASSPPQTSRQETQYF
- TRBJ1-3 TRBV19 once TGTGCCAGTAGTTCGCTGCTCGGAAACACCATATATTTT CASSSLLGNTIYF
- TRBJ1-2 TRBV11-2 - TGTGCCAGCAGCTTAGGGCTCGGCAACTATGGCTACACCTTC CASSLGLGNYGYTF
- TRBJ1-1 TRBV9 - TGTGCCAGCAGTGACGTCAGCACTGAAGCTTTCTTT CASSDVSTEAFF